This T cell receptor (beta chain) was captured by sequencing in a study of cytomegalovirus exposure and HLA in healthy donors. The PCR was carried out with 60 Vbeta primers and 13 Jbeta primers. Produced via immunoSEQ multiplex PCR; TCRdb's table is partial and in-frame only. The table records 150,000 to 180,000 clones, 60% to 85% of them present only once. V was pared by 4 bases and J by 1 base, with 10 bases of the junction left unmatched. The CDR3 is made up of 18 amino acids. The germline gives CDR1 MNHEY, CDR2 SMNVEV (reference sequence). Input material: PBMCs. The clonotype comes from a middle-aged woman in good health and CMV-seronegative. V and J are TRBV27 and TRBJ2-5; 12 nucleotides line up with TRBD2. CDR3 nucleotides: TGTGCCAGCAGTTCCCCCACCCTAGCGGGGGGGGGCCAAGAGACCCAGTACTTC. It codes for CASSSPTLAGGGQETQYF.